The next 4 T cell receptor beta chains were all read from a single sample in a study of blood T cell repertoires in COVID-19. The protocol was immunoSEQ multiplex PCR, while the TCRdb copy is restricted to in-frame clones and leaves out a portion. The repertoire holds around 170,000 clones, with over 80% as singletons. The specimen sequenced was peripheral blood. Source of these receptors: a woman aged 55-75 years with acute or convalescent COVID-19.

The chain links TRBV5-1 to TRBJ2-7, with 7 positions matching TRBD1. The trim removed 4 bases at V and 6 bases at J, leaving 4 bases unmatched. Germline assignment: CDR1 SGHRS and CDR2 YFSETQ. The CDR3 runs 12 residues. The CDR3 DNA is TGCGCCAGCAGCCCGGACAGGTTCGAGCAGTACTTC. This sequence encodes CASSPDRFEQYF.

The chain has TRBV9 and TRBJ1-3; D not certain. Germline assignment: CDR1 SGDLS and CDR2 YYNGEE. The CDR3 runs to 16 residues. Trimming took 0 bases from V and 2 from J, leaving 12 bases between them. The CDR3 protein is CASSVEGVFAGNTIYF. The CDR3 bases are TGTGCCAGCAGCGTAGAGGGAGTATTTGCTGGAAACACCATATATTTT.

The chain employs TRBV28 and TRBJ2-7; unclear D gene. V lost 2 bases and J lost 2, with 4 bases in between. The CDR3 spans 12 residues. Germline-derived CDR1 and CDR2 are MDHEN and SYDVKM. This CDR3 reads CASSLVAYEQYF. DNA for the CDR3: TGTGCCAGCAGTTTAGTCGCCTACGAGCAGTACTTC.

The chain joins TRBV6-2 or TRBV6-3 to TRBJ2-1; 10 nucleotides match TRBD2. J was trimmed by 1 base and V by 2 bases; bases with no gene match: 14. The CDR3 consists of 20 residues. The V gene's germline CDR1 is MNHEY and CDR2 SVGEGT. CDR3 DNA: TGTGCCAGCAGTTACCATAGCCTCCTAGCGGGGGCCCCATCCTACAATGAGCAGTTCTTC. Translating gives CASSYHSLLAGAPSYNEQFF.